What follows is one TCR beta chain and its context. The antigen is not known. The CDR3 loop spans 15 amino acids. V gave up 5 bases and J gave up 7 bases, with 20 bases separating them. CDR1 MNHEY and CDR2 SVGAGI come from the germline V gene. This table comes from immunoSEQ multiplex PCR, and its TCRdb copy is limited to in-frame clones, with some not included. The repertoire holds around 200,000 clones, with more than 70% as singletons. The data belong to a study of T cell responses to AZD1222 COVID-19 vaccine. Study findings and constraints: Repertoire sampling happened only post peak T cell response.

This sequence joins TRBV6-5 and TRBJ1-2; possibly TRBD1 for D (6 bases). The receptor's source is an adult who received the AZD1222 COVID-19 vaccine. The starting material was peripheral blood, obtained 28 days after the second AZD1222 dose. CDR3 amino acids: CASSISPAGGGGYTF. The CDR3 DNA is TGTGCCAGCAGTATTTCCCCGGCTGGGGGCGGTGGCTACACCTTC.